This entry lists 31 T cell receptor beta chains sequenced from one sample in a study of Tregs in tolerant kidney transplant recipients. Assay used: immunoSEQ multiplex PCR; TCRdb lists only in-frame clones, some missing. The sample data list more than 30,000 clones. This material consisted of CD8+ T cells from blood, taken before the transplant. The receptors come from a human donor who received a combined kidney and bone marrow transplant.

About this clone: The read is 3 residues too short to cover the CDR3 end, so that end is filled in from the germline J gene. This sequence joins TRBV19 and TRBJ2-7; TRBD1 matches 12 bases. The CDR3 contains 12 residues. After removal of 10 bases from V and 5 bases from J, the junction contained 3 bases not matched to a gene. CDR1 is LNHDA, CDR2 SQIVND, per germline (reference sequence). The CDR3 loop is CATGQGAHEQYF. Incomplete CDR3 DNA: TGTGCCACGGGACAGGGGGCCCACGAG.

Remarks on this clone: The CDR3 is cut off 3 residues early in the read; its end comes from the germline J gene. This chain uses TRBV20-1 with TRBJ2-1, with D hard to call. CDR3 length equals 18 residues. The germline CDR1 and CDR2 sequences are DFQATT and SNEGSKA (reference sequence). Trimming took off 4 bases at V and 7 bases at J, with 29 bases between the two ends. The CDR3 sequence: CSATPRPARESLRNEQFF. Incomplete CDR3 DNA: TGCAGTGCTACCCCAAGGCCCGCTAGAGAATCTCTTAGGAATGAG.

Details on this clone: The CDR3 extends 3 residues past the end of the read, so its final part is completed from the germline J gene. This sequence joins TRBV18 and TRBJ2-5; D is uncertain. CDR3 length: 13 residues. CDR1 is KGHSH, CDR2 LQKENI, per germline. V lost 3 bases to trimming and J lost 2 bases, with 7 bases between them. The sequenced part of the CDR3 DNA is TGTGCCAGCTCACCTGGCTCACAAGAGACC. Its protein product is CASSPGSQET. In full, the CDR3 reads CASSPGSQETQYF.

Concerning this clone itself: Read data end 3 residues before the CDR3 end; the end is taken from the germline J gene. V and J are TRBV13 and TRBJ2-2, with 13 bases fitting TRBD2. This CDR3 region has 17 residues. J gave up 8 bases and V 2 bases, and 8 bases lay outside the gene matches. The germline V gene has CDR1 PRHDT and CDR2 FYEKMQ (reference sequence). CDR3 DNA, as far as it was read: TGTGCCAGCAGCTTACGGGGACTAGCGGGATTAGCTGGGGAG. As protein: CASSLRGLAGLAGE. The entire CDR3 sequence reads CASSLRGLAGLAGELFF.

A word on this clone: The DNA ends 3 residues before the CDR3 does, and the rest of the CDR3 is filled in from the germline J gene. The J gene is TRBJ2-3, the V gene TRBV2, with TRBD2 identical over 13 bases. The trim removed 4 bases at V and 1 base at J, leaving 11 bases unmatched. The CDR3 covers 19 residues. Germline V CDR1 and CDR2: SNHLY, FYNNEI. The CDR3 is CASSGEEGLAGAGTDTQYF. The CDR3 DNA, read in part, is TGTGCCAGCAGTGGGGAAGAAGGACTAGCGGGAGCCGGCACAGATACG.

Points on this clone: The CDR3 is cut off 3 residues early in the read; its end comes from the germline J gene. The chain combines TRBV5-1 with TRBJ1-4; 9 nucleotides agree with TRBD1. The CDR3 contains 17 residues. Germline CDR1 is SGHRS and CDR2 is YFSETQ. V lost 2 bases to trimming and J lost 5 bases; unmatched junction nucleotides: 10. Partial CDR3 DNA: TGCGCCAGCAGCTTACATGAAACAGGGGGCGCGAATGAAAAA. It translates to CASSLHETGGANEK. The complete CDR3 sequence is CASSLHETGGANEKLFF.

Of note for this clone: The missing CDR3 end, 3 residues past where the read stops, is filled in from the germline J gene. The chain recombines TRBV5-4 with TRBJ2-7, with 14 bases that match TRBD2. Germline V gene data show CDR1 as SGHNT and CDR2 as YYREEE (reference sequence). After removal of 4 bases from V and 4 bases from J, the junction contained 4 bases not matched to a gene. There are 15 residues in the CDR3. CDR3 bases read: TGTGCCAGCAGCGTCGGACTAGCGGGAGGTTACGAG. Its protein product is CASSVGLAGGYE. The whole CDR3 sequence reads CASSVGLAGGYEQYF.

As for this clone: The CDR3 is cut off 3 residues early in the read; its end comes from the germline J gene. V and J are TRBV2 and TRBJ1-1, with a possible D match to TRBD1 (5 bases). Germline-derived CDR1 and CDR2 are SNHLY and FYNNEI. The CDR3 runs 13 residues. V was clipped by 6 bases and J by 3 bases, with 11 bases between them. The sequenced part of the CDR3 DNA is TGTGCCAGCAGGCAGGGTTATGACACTGAA. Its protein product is CASRQGYDTE. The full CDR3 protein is CASRQGYDTEAFF.

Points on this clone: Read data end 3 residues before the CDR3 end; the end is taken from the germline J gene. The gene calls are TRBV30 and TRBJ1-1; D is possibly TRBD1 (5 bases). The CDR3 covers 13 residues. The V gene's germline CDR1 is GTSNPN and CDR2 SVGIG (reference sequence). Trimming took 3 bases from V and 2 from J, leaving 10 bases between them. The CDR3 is CAWRTASNTEAFF. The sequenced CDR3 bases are TGTGCCTGGAGGACAGCATCCAACACTGAA.

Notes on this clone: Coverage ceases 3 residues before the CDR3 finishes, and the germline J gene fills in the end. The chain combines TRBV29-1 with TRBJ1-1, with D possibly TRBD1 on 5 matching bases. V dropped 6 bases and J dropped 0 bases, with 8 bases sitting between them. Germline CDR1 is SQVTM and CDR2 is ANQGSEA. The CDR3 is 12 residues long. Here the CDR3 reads CSVTDMNTEAFF. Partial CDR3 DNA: TGCAGCGTGACGGACATGAACACTGAA.

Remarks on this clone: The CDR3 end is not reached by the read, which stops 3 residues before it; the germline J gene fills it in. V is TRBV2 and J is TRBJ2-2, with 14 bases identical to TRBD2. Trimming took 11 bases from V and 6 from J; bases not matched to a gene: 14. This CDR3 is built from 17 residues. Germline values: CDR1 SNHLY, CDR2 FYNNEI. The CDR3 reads CAGSGTSGRPPSGELFF. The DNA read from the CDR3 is TGTGCCGGCTCCGGGACTAGCGGGAGACCCCCCTCCGGGGAG.

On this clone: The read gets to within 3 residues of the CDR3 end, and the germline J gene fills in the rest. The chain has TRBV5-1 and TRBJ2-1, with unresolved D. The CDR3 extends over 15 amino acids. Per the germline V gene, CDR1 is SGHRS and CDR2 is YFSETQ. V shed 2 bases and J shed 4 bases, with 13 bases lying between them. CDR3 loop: CASSLPTTSYNEQFF. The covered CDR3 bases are TGCGCCAGCAGCTTACCCACAACGTCATACAATGAG.

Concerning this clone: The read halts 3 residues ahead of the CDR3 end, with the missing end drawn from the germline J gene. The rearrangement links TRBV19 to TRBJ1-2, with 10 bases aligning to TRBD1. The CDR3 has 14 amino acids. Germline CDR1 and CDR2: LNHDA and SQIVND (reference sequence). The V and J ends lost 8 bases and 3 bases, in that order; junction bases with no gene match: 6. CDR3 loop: CASGPGTGDYGYTF. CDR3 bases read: TGTGCCAGTGGACCCGGGACAGGGGACTATGGC.

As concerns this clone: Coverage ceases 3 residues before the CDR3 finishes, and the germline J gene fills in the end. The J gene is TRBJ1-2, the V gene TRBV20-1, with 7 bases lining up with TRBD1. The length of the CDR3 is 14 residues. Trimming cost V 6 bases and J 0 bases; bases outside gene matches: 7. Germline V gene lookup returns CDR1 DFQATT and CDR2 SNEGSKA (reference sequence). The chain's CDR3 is CSAPRQGANYGYTF. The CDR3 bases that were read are TGCAGTGCCCCAAGACAGGGAGCTAACTATGGC.

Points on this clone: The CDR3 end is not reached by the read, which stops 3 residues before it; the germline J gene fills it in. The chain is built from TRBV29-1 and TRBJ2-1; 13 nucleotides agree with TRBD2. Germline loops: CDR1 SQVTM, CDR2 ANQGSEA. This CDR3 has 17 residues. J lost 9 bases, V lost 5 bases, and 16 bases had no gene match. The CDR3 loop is CSVSTAPTSGRLGEQFF. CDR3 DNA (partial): TGCAGCGTTTCTACGGCCCCGACTAGCGGGAGGTTGGGTGAG.

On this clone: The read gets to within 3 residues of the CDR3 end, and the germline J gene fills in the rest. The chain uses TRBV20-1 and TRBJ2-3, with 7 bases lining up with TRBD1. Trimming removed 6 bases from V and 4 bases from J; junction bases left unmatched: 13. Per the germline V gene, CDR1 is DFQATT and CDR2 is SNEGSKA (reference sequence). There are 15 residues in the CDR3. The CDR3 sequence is CSASPAGGFSDTQYF. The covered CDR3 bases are TGCAGTGCCAGTCCGGCAGGGGGTTTCTCAGATACG.

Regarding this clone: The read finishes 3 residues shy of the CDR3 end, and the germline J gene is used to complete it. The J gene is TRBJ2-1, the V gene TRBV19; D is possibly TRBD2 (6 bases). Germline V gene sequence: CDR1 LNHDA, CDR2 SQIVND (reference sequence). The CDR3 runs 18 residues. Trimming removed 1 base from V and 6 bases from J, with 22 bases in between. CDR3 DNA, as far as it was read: TGTGCCAGTAGTATAGCCCTCTCCCTAGCGAGATCTTTCAATGAG. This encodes CASSIALSLARSFNE. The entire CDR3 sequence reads CASSIALSLARSFNEQFF. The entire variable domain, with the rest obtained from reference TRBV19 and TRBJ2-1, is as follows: DGGITQSPKYLFRKEGQNVTLSCEQNLNHDAMYWYRQDPGQGLRLIYYSQIVNDFQKGDIAEGYSVSREKKESFPLTVTSAQKNPTAFYLCASSIALSLARSFNEQFFGPGTRLTVL.

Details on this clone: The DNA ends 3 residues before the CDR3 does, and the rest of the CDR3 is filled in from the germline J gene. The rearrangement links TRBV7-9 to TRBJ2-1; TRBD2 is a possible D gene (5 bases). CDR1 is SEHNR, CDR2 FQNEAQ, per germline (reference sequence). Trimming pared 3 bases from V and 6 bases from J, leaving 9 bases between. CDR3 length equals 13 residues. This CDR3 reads CASSFPAGNEQFF. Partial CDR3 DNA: TGTGCCAGCAGCTTCCCCGCGGGCAATGAG.

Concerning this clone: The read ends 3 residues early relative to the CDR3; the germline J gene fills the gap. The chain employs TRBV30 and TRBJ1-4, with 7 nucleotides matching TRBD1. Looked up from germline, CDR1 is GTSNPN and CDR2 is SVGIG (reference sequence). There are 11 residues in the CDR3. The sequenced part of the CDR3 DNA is TGTGCCTGGAGTGTAGGGACAGAA. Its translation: CAWSVGTE. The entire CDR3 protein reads CAWSVGTELFF.

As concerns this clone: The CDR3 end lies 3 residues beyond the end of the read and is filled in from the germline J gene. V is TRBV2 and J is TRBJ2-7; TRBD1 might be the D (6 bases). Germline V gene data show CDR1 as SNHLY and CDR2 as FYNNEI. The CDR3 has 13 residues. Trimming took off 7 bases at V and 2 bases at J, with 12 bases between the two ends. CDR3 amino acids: CASMSRDTYEQYF. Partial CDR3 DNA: TGTGCCAGCATGAGCAGGGACACCTACGAG.

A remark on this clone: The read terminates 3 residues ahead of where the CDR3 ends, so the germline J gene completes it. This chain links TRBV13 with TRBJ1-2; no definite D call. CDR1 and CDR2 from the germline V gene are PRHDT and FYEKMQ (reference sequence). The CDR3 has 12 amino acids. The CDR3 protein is CASSLGPEGYTF. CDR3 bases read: TGTGCCAGCAGCTTAGGCCCAGAGGGC.

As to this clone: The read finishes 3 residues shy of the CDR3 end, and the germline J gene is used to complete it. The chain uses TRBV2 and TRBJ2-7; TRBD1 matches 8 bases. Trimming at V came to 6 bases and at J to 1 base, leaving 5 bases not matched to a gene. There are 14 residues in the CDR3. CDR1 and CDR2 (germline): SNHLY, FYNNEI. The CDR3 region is CASRTTGGSYEQYF. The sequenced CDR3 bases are TGTGCCAGCAGAACCACAGGGGGGTCCTACGAG.

The CDR3 DNA, read in part, is TGTGCCATCAGTGCCACAGGGGCGAGCACTGAA. It codes for CAISATGASTE. The entire CDR3 protein reads CAISATGASTEAFF. The chain recombines TRBV10-3 with TRBJ1-1, with 7 bases lining up with TRBD1. The read gets to within 3 residues of the CDR3 end, and the germline J gene fills in the rest. V lost 4 bases, J lost 4 bases, and 6 bases stayed unmatched. CDR1 is ENHRY and CDR2 is SYGVKD in the germline V gene. The CDR3 extends over 14 amino acids.

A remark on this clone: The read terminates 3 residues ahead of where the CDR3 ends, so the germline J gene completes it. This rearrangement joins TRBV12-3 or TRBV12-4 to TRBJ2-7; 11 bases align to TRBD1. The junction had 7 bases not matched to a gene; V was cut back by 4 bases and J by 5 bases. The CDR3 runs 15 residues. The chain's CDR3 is CASSSSDRGLNEQYF. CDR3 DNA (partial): TGTGCCAGCAGTTCCTCGGACAGGGGGCTTAACGAG.

CDR3 loop: CASSTWGGTDTQYF. The DNA read from the CDR3 is TGTGCCAGTAGTACTTGGGGGGGCACAGATACG. The chain is built from TRBV19 and TRBJ2-3, with D perhaps TRBD2 (6 bases). The read halts 3 residues ahead of the CDR3 end, with the missing end drawn from the germline J gene. This CDR3 region has 14 residues. V shed 4 bases and J shed 1 base, with 9 bases lying between them. Germline V gene sequence: CDR1 LNHDA, CDR2 SQIVND (reference sequence).

The CDR3 loop is CAISESGSYEQYF. The sequenced part of the CDR3 DNA is TGTGCCATCAGTGAGTCGGGCAGTTACGAG. This chain uses TRBV10-3 with TRBJ2-7; D gene unclear. With the read ending 3 residues before the CDR3 end, the germline J gene is used to fill in that end. V lost 0 bases, J lost 4 bases, and 7 bases lay in between. This CDR3 spans 13 amino acids. The germline gives CDR1 ENHRY, CDR2 SYGVKD.

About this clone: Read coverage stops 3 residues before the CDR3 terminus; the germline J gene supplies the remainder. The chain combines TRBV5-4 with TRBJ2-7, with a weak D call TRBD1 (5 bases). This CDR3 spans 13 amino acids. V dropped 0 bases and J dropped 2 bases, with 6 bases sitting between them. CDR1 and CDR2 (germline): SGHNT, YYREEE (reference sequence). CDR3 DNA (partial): TGTGCCAGCAGCTTGGGGGGCACCTACGAG. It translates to CASSLGGTYE. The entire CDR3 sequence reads CASSLGGTYEQYF. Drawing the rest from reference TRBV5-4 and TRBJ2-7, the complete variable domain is ETGVTQSPTHLIKTRGQQVTLRCSSQSGHNTVSWYQQALGQGPQFIFQYYREEENGRGNFPPRFSGLQFPNYSSELNVNALELDDSALYLCASSLGGTYEQYFGPGTRLTVT.

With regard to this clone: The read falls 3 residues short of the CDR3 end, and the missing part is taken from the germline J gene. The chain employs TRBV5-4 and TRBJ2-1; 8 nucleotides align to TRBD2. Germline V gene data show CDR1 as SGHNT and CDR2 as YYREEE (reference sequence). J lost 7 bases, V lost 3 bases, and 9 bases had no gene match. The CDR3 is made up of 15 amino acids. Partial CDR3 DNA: TGTGCCAGCAGCTCGGGACTAGGTCCGCAAAATGAG. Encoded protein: CASSSGLGPQNE. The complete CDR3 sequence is CASSSGLGPQNEQFF.

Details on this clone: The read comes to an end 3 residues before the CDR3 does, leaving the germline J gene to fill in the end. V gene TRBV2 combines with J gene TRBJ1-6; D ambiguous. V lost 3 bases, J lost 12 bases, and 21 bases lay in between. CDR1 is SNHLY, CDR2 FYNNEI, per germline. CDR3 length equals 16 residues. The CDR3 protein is CASSDPSDSPHQPLHF. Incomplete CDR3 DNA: TGTGCCAGCAGTGACCCCAGTGACTCCCCCCATCAACCC.

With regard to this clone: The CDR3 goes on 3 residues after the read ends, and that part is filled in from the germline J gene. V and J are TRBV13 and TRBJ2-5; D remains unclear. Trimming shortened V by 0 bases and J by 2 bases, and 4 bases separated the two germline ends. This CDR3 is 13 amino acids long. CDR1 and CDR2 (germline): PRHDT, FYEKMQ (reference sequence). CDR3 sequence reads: CASSLGLQETQYF. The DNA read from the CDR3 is TGTGCCAGCAGCTTAGGGCTACAAGAGACC.

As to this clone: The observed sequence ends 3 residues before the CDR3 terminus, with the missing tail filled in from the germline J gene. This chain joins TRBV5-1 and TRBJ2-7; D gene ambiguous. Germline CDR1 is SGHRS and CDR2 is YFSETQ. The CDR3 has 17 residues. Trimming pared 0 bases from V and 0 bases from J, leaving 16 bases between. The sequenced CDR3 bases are TGCGCCAGCAGCTTGGACTTTGCGGAGACCTTCTCCTACGAG. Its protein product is CASSLDFAETFSYE. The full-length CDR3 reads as CASSLDFAETFSYEQYF.